The subject of this entry is one T cell receptor beta chain. This clone has just one count. Its antigen is not yet known. No much larger clonotype is one base removed from it; base qualities were not supplied. These data originate in a study of blood T cell repertoires in COVID-19 (dated by TCRdb to between 2020 and 2021). A note on the overall study: Samples from collaborators originated in the United States, Italy and Spain and spanned both the acute and convalescent phases of COVID-19. Where available, HLA class I and class II types were obtained from metadata supplied by the sample provider rather than from assay-based typing. The material from the prospective study consisted of cDNA or gDNA derived from T cells, B-cell-depleted T cells, or PBMCs. The repertoires were made available in a free public database intended to serve as a resource for research on the immune response to SARS-CoV-2. Samples were obtained from the ongoing ImmuneRACE study (first 160 participants) and from approximately 1,200 subjects provided by 6 global collaborators. The sample metadata nearly always contained a de-identified subject ID, COVID-19 status, age in years and sex. The dataset comprised deeply sampled blood TCRbeta repertoires from subjects exposed to, actively infected with, or recovered from COVID-19.

The immunoSEQ Assay, a bias-controlled multiplex PCR, was used to amplify TCRbeta CDR3 regions from genomic DNA. Concerning the study's data processing: Nucleated cell counts per sample were estimated from amplification of reference gene primers within the assay. To quantify the absolute abundance of each unique TCRbeta CDR3 rearrangement, sequence reads were collapsed and filtered. Productive Simpson clonality was computed per sample as the square root of Simpson's diversity index over productive rearrangements. TCRdb re-hosts the immuneACCESS table, in-frame sequences only. Its copies lack some clones; in the studies checked, an unresolved V gene accounts for under half of them, and the cause for the rest is not known. V and J calls and clone size are as listed in that table; D and trimming were resolved from the DNA. Counted in this sample were roughly 220,000 clones; roughly 75% of them appeared once. The ten largest clones take up around 5.1% of the sample.

CDR1 and CDR2, per the germline V gene, are MDHEN and SYDVKM. Taken from cysteine to phenylalanine, the CDR3 has 16 residues. Only the CDR3 portion is preserved as DNA: 48 bases, with reading frame beginning at the first base. Trimming takes 4 bases off V and 6 bases off J; junction bases not matched to a gene: 10. Each collaborating institution followed its own protocols to collect whole blood in K2EDTA tubes. For TCRbeta analysis, collaborator samples were shipped as frozen whole blood, as isolated PBMCs, or as DNA extracted from either sample type. Broader findings and caveats from the paper: How much clinical and demographic metadata was included differed by source and by participant, and the metadata was provided uncurated.

This sequence originates from a woman in her seventies with acute or convalescent COVID-19. Material for sequencing was peripheral blood. The sequence is built from TRBV28 and TRBJ2-1; 9 junctional bases match TRBD1. The nucleotides are TGTGCCAGCAGTTCCTCCGGGGACAGGGTACCCAATGAGCAGTTCTTC. This sequence encodes CASSSSGDRVPNEQFF.